Reported below is one TCR beta chain. The sample comes from a study of blood T cell repertoires in COVID-19. Study information: Specimens from acute and convalescent COVID-19 originated in the United States, Italy and Spain. From T cells, B-cell-depleted T cells, or PBMCs came the material, which was cDNA or gDNA.

Trimming left V 0 bases short and J 3 bases short, with 5 bases between. Germline-derived CDR1 and CDR2 are LNHDA and SQIVND (reference sequence). This CDR3 has 13 amino acids. Participant ages covered about 18 to 95 years across around 22 US areas. Clones were sequenced by immunoSEQ multiplex PCR, and TCRdb holds only the in-frame ones, with some missing. The data contain roughly 290,000 clones, approximately 85% of them singletons. The sequenced sample consisted of PBMCs or T cells enriched from blood (not recorded which). The chain joins TRBV19 to TRBJ1-2, with D maybe TRBD1 (5 bases). The sequence derives from a man aged 25-45 years who had recovered from COVID-19. As DNA, the CDR3 is TGTGCCAGTAGTATAGAGACAGACTATGGCTACACCTTC. This encodes CASSIETDYGYTF.